Described below is a single T cell receptor (beta chain) sequence and its context. These data belong to a study of blood T cell repertoires in COVID-19. Study in general: Acute and convalescent COVID-19 samples came from the United States, Italy and Spain. PBMCs, B-cell-depleted T cells, or T cells were the source of the cDNA or gDNA that made up the material.

Germline values: CDR1 LGHDT, CDR2 YNNKEL (reference sequence). V dropped 6 bases and J dropped 1 base, with 13 bases sitting between them. The CDR3 covers 15 residues. As originally analysed: Reference gene primer amplification in the assay estimated nucleated cell counts. Produced via immunoSEQ multiplex PCR; TCRdb's table is partial and in-frame only. V and J calls and clone size come straight from that table; D and trimming were deduced from the DNA. The table includes roughly 260,000 clones, around 90% detected once. Patients of the Seattle cohort, enrolled during active infection, were followed longitudinally.

The material sequenced was peripheral blood. This sequence was found in a person aged 18-30 years with COVID-19, enrolled during active disease. The chain has TRBV3-1 (or the pseudogene TRBV3-2) and TRBJ2-1, with a tentative D call TRBD2 (5 bases). Here the CDR3 reads CASSIGLLSYNEQFF. CDR3 nucleotides: TGTGCCAGCAGTATCGGACTTCTTTCCTACAATGAGCAGTTCTTC.